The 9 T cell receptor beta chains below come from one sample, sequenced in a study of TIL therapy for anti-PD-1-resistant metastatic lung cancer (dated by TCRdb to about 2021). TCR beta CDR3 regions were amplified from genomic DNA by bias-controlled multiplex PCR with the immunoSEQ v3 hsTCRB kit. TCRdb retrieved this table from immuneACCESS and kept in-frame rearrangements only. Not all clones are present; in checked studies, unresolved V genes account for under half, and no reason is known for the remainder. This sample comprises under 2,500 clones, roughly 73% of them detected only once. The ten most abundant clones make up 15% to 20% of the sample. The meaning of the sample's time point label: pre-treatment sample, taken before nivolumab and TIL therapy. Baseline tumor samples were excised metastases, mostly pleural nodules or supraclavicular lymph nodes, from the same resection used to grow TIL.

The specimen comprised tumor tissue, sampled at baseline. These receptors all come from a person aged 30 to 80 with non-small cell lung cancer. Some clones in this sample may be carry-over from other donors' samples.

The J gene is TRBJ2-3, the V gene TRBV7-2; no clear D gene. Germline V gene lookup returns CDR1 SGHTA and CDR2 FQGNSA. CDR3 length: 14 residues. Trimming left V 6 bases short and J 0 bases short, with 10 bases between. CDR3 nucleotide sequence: TGTGCCAGCAGTTCCCTTACTAGCACAGATACGCAGTATTTT. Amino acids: CASSSLTSTDTQYF.

The CDR3 protein is CASVALNTGELFF. CDR3 nucleotides: TGTGCTAGTGTAGCGTTGAACACCGGGGAGCTGTTTTTT. The J gene is TRBJ2-2, the V gene TRBV12-5; D is possibly TRBD2 (5 bases). Per the germline V gene, CDR1 is LGHNT and CDR2 is FRNRAP. V was clipped by 7 bases and J by 1 base, with 7 bases between them. The CDR3 extends over 13 amino acids.

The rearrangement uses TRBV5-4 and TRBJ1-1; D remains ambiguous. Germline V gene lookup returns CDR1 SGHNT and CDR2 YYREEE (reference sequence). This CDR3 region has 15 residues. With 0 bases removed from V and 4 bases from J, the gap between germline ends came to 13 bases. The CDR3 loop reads CASSLEGGQLTEAFF. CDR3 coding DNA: TGTGCCAGCAGCTTGGAGGGAGGCCAGCTCACTGAAGCTTTCTTT. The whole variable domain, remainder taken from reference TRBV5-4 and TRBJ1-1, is ETGVTQSPTHLIKTRGQQVTLRCSSQSGHNTVSWYQQALGQGPQFIFQYYREEENGRGNFPPRFSGLQFPNYSSELNVNALELDDSALYLCASSLEGGQLTEAFFGQGTRLTVV.

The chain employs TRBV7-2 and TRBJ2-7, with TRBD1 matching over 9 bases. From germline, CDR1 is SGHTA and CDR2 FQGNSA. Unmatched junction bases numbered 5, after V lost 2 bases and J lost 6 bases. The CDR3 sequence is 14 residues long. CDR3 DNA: TGTGCCAGCAGCTTAAAGACAGGGGGAGCCGAGCAGTACTTC. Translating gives CASSLKTGGAEQYF.

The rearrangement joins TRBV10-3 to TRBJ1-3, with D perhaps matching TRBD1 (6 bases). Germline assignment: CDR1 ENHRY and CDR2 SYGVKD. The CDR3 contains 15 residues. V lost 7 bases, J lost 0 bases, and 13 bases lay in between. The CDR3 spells CAITEGVDSGNTIYF. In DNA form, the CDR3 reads TGTGCCATCACCGAGGGGGTAGACTCTGGAAACACCATATATTTT.

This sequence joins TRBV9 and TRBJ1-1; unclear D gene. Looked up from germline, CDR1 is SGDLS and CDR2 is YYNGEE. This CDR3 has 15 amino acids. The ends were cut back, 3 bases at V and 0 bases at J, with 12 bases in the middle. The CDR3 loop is CASSALRTVNTEAFF. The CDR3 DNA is TGTGCCAGCAGCGCCTTGCGGACGGTGAACACTGAAGCTTTCTTT.

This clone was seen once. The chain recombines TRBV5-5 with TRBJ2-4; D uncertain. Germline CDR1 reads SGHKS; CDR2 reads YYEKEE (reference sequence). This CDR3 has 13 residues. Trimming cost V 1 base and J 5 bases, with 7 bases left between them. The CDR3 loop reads CASSLRQENIQYF. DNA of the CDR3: TGTGCCAGCAGCTTGCGGCAGGAAAACATTCAGTACTTC.

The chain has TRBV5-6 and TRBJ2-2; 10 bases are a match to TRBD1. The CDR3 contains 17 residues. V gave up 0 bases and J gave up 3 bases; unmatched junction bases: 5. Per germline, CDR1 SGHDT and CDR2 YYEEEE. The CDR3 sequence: CASSLVGTGVDTGELFF. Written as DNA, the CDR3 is TGTGCCAGCAGCTTGGTGGGGACAGGGGTCGACACCGGGGAGCTGTTTTTT.

The chain's CDR3 is CASSLWGEGPNEKLFF. DNA of the CDR3: TGTGCCAGCAGTTTATGGGGGGAGGGACCTAATGAAAAACTGTTTTTT. This rearrangement joins TRBV28 to TRBJ1-4; perhaps TRBD1 as D (5 bases). Germline CDR1 MDHEN, CDR2 SYDVKM. Trimming pared 0 bases from V and 3 bases from J, leaving 11 bases between. This CDR3 is 16 amino acids long.